Listed below are T cell receptor beta chains from one sample, sequenced in a study of blood T cell repertoires in COVID-19. Sequencing was performed with immunoSEQ multiplex PCR; in TCRdb, only in-frame clones are kept and a portion is missing. The sample lists fewer than 65,000 clones, about nine tenths seen once, with approximately 6.6% in the top ten. Sequenced sample: peripheral blood. Receptors were obtained from a woman aged 55-70 years with active or convalescent COVID-19. Both conserved end residues are trimmed from each CDR3. A D gene is named only where the DNA matches it firmly. Clone size is not always given. Where it is, it says once, few, many or a class for expanded clones.

size	V	D	CDR3
NA	TRBV7-6	NA	ASSLSSYYGYT
NA	TRBV28	TRBD1	ASRTTGPLESPLH
NA	TRBV12-5	TRBD2	ASGLGAGGYSYNEQF
few	TRBV21-1	NA	ASSPGRCYGYT
NA	TRBV2	NA	ASSGDTMGYGYT
NA	TRBV29-1	NA	SVEADTQY
NA	TRBV7-8	TRBD1	ASSLASGTGGGSYT
NA	TRBV20-1	TRBD2	SASAASGRDEQF
NA	TRBV6-6	TRBD1	ASSPPRDRGNSPLH
medium-sized	TRBV6-2/TRBV6-3	NA	ASSLSDNQPQH
NA	TRBV28	TRBD2	ASIRGLAGDEQF
NA	TRBV13	TRBD2	ASRAGTSGGWSTDTQY
NA	TRBV6-5	NA	ASSYSMTGTEAF
NA	TRBV15	TRBD1	ATSRDIQDRVNTEAF
NA	TRBV6-5	NA	ASSPDFYNSPLH
NA	TRBV2	TRBD1	ASSYRTGPNSPLH
NA	TRBV5-1	NA	ASRGGPGRDGYT
NA	TRBV24-1	NA	ATSDKTRLEADTQY
NA	TRBV24-1	NA	ATAHRNDNYGYT
NA	TRBV6-5	NA	ASSRHSTGELF
NA	TRBV5-4	TRBD1	ASSFPGTGSYEQY
NA	TRBV9	NA	ASSVRGGSGNTIY
NA	TRBV6-5	TRBD1	ASSRDRDSNQPQH
NA	TRBV2	TRBD2	ASSESGGLD
NA	TRBV14	NA	ASSQGSSYNSPLH
NA	TRBV2	NA	ASTPLATLNTEAF
NA	TRBV5-5	TRBD1	ASSTGDKSSYEQY
once	TRBV12-3/TRBV12-4	NA	ASSFPSYNEQF
NA	TRBV9	NA	ASSPGPQGNQPQH
NA	TRBV5-1	TRBD1	ASSFLGTENNEQF
NA	TRBV18	TRBD1	ASSGTGYHSYEQY
NA	TRBV3-1/TRBV3-2	TRBD1	ASSPETGGNQPQH
NA	TRBV24-1	TRBD1	ATSDSRQGWASPLH
NA	TRBV11-2	TRBD1	ASSPPGGSTGGYGYT
NA	TRBV7-3	NA	ASSFPGTTDTQY
NA	TRBV19	NA	ASSTLLGGGTEAF
NA	TRBV27	TRBD1	ASSYSGTGTSPLH
few	TRBV9	TRBD1	ASSPWDRDNSPLH
once	TRBV6-5	TRBD1	ASRRGTGPDTQY
NA	TRBV3-1/TRBV3-2	NA	ASSGRGSNTEAF
few	TRBV5-1	NA	ASSLEHQNTGELF
NA	TRBV11-2	NA	ASSPNSQETQY
NA	TRBV30	TRBD1	AWSTTGGTDIQY
once	TRBV6-5	NA	ASSYGRRGGDYGYT
NA	TRBV19	NA	ASTQDSLGSYEQY
once	TRBV28	NA	ASRHEDSQNQPQH
NA	TRBV28	NA	ASESSDQPQH
NA	TRBV7-9	TRBD1	ASSLSGQHTEAF
NA	TRBV20-1	NA	SARGYEQY
NA	TRBV7-2	NA	ASRVGGTNEQF
few	TRBV7-9	TRBD2	ASSLAWAGVSNEQF
NA	TRBV30	TRBD1	AWTGGDSNQPQH
NA	TRBV4-1	NA	ASSQDAGVYQPQH